The 26 T cell receptor beta chains below all came from one sample that was sequenced in a study of graft-versus-host responses after intestinal transplantation. The table came from immunoSEQ multiplex PCR; TCRdb's copy has only in-frame clones and leaves some out. The table records 98,000 or so clones, roughly 88% of them present only once. Sequenced here: PBMCs, sampled 255 days after intestinal transplant. The receptors were gathered from a human patient who received an intestinal transplant, so some T cells may come from the graft donor.

The chain employs TRBV6-1 and TRBJ2-5; D might be TRBD2 (5 bases). Trimming stripped 9 bases from V and 5 bases from J, with 16 bases between. Per germline, CDR1 MNHNS and CDR2 SASEGT. This CDR3 has 13 amino acids. CDR3 amino acids: CASGELARETQYF. The CDR3 DNA sequence: TGTGCCAGTGGGGAGCTAGCTCGGGAGACCCAGTACTTC.

The J gene is TRBJ2-3, the V gene TRBV5-1; perhaps D is TRBD1 or TRBD2 (5 bases each). The length of the CDR3 is 14 residues. The ends were cut back, 4 bases at V and 4 bases at J, with 13 bases in the middle. Germline V gene data show CDR1 as SGHRS and CDR2 as YFSETQ. The CDR3 sequence: CASSLGVDSDTQYF. Written as DNA, the CDR3 is TGCGCCAGCAGCCTGGGGGTGGACTCAGATACGCAGTATTTT.

The CDR3 coding sequence is TGTGCCAGCAGCTTAGTTGCGGGACAGGGGGCCTACGAGCAGTACTTC. Protein: CASSLVAGQGAYEQYF. The V and J genes are TRBV7-8 and TRBJ2-7; 11 bases align to TRBD1. The junction had 4 bases not matched to a gene; V was cut back by 1 base and J by 2 bases. This CDR3 region has 16 residues. Germline CDR1 and CDR2: SGHVS and FQNEAQ. Supplemented by reference TRBV7-8 and TRBJ2-7, the full variable domain reads GAGVSQSPRYKVAKRGQDVALRCDPISGHVSLFWYQQALGQGPEFLTYFQNEAQLDKSGLPSDRFFAERPEGSVSTLKIQRTQQEDSAVYLCASSLVAGQGAYEQYFGPGTRLTVT.

The chain carries TRBV6-1 and TRBJ2-7; D possibly corresponds to TRBD1 (5 bases). Germline CDR1 and CDR2: MNHNS and SASEGT. With 5 bases removed from V and 2 bases from J, the gap between germline ends came to 13 bases. The CDR3 runs to 14 residues. CDR3 loop: CASSSATVPYEQYF. The CDR3 region has the DNA TGTGCCAGCAGTTCTGCGACAGTTCCCTACGAGCAGTACTTC.

This clone was detected a few times. The V gene is TRBV10-2, the J gene TRBJ2-1; no definite D call. Germline V lookup: CDR1 WSHSY, CDR2 SAAADI. The CDR3 covers 14 residues. Trimming cost V 4 bases and J 3 bases, with 10 bases left between them. CDR3 sequence reads: CASSVQRDYNEQFF. The CDR3 region has the DNA TGCGCCAGCAGTGTACAGCGAGACTACAATGAGCAGTTCTTC.

The chain employs TRBV21-1 and TRBJ2-7. TRBV21-1 is labeled a pseudogene. CDR3 length equals 17 residues. The CDR3 DNA reads as TGTGCCAGCAGCGGACGCCATTCTTCCGGAAGCTCCTACGAGCAGTACGTC. This encodes CASSGRHSSGSSYEQYV.

This clone was seen a few times. This chain joins TRBV4-2 and TRBJ2-7; TRBD2 agrees at 15 bases. V was pared by 0 bases and J by 5 bases, with 5 bases of the junction left unmatched. The CDR3 has 17 residues. Germline-derived CDR1 and CDR2 are LGHNA and YNFKEQ. CDR3 in DNA: TGTGCCAGCAGCCAAGATGGGACTAGCGGGAGGACAAACGAGCAGTACTTC. It encodes CASSQDGTSGRTNEQYF.

J is TRBJ2-3 and V is TRBV10-3; 7 bases are shared with TRBD2. The CDR3 loop spans 15 amino acids. V shed 4 bases and J 4 bases; nucleotides not matched to a gene: 8. Germline-derived CDR1 and CDR2 are ENHRY and SYGVKD. CDR3 sequence reads: CAISGTLADSDTQYF. The CDR3 DNA reads as TGTGCCATCAGTGGTACGCTAGCGGATTCAGATACGCAGTATTTT.

This chain connects TRBV28 to TRBJ2-5, with D maybe TRBD2 (6 bases). V was shortened by 3 bases and J by 2 bases, with 13 bases between the two germline ends. This CDR3 contains 15 residues. CDR1 and CDR2 (germline): MDHEN, SYDVKM. The CDR3 DNA reads TGTGCCAGCAGTTTGCACGGGGGAGAGCAAGAGACCCAGTACTTC. It translates to CASSLHGGEQETQYF.

CDR3 region: CASSQILSGTGRRTIYF. In nucleotides, the CDR3 is TGCGCCAGCAGCCAAATTCTCTCCGGGACAGGGAGGCGCACCATATATTTT. The rearrangement links TRBV4-1 to TRBJ1-3, with 9 bases that match TRBD1. With V trimmed by 2 bases and J by 9 bases, 14 bases remained unmatched. Germline values: CDR1 MGHRA, CDR2 YSYEKL. The length of the CDR3 is 17 residues.

This clone appeared once. V and J are TRBV4-1 and TRBJ2-1; D is unclear. From germline, CDR1 is MGHRA and CDR2 YSYEKL. The CDR3 has 13 amino acids. V was trimmed by 1 base and J by 5 bases, leaving 6 bases between them. DNA for the CDR3: TGCGCCAGCAGCCAAGTCGGAAACAATGAGCAGTTCTTC. Encoded protein: CASSQVGNNEQFF.

This clone was observed once. The chain joins TRBV9 to TRBJ2-5; TRBD2 aligns across 7 bases. Germline CDR1 reads SGDLS; CDR2 reads YYNGEE. This CDR3 comprises 15 residues. V gave up 1 base and J gave up 5 bases; unmatched junction bases: 8. In DNA, the CDR3 is TGTGCCAGCAGCGTATCGGGGACTAACAAGGAGACCCAGTACTTC. As protein: CASSVSGTNKETQYF.

This clone was seen just once. The gene calls are TRBV6-5 and TRBJ1-1, with a weak D call TRBD1 (5 bases). Germline loops: CDR1 MNHEY, CDR2 SVGAGI. The CDR3 is 15 amino acids. The V and J ends lost 2 bases and 5 bases respectively, with 15 bases between them. CDR3 sequence (DNA): TGTGCCAGCAGTTACAGTTCGGGGGGATGGACTGAAGCTTTCTTT. It yields the protein CASSYSSGGWTEAFF.

The CDR3 DNA reads as TGTGCCAGCACTATAAGTTCACCCCTCCACTTT. Amino acids: CASTISSPLHF. This sequence joins TRBV2 and TRBJ1-6; D call uncertain. The V and J ends lost 7 bases and 9 bases respectively, with 7 bases between them. Germline-derived CDR1 and CDR2 are SNHLY and FYNNEI. The CDR3 is 11 amino acids.

This chain connects TRBV5-1 to TRBJ1-1, with D tentatively TRBD1 (6 bases). Trimming removed 0 bases at V and 1 base at J, with 13 bases between. Germline V gives CDR1 SGHRS, CDR2 YFSETQ. This CDR3 has 16 amino acids. As DNA, the CDR3 is TGCGCCAGCAGCTTGGAGGGGGGCGCGAGGAACACTGAAGCTTTCTTT. Translated, it gives CASSLEGGARNTEAFF.

This clone was counted between two and nine times. This chain uses TRBV6-4 with TRBJ2-3; D is uncertain. From germline, CDR1 is MRHNA and CDR2 SNTAGT. With 3 bases removed from V and 5 bases from J, the gap between germline ends came to 9 bases. The CDR3 length is 13 residues. The CDR3 loop is CASSETERDTQYF. CDR3 DNA: TGTGCCAGCAGTGAGACGGAACGAGATACGCAGTATTTT.

This chain connects TRBV30 to TRBJ1-5; 7 positions agree with TRBD1. Germline CDR1 is GTSNPN and CDR2 is SVGIG (reference sequence). The J segment lost 5 bases and the V segment lost 6 bases, leaving 10 bases of the junction unmatched. The CDR3 extends over 14 amino acids. The CDR3 DNA reads TGTGCCTGTAGCCCCGGACAGGCTCATCAGCCCCAGCATTTT. Its translation: CACSPGQAHQPQHF.

V is TRBV11-1 and J is TRBJ2-3; D ambiguous. Germline CDR1 and CDR2: SGHAT and FQDESV (reference sequence). Trimming took off 1 base at V and 2 bases at J, with 10 bases between the two ends. This CDR3 has 15 residues. The CDR3 reads CASSLEGRSTDTQYF. The CDR3 region has the DNA TGTGCCAGCAGCTTAGAAGGTCGGTCCACAGATACGCAGTATTTT.

The chain couples TRBV7-8 to TRBJ2-3, with D unclear. V was clipped by 0 bases and J by 0 bases, with 13 bases between them. This CDR3 spans 17 amino acids. Germline-derived CDR1 and CDR2 are SGHVS and FQNEAQ. In nucleotides, the CDR3 is TGTGCCAGCAGCTTAGCGCCCGGTCTAGTAAGCACAGATACGCAGTATTTT. Its protein is CASSLAPGLVSTDTQYF.

This chain connects TRBV6-5 to TRBJ2-7; 10 bases are shared with TRBD2. This CDR3 comprises 16 residues. Germline V lookup: CDR1 MNHEY, CDR2 SVGAGI. V dropped 4 bases and J dropped 6; count of bases not matched to a gene: 12. Here the CDR3 DNA reads TGTGCCAGCAGTTTGGGGCTAGCGGGAGTAAAGTCCGAGCAGTACTTC. Translating gives CASSLGLAGVKSEQYF.

The chain couples TRBV28 to TRBJ1-2, with 9 bases identical to TRBD1. Per the germline V gene, CDR1 is MDHEN and CDR2 is SYDVKM. V was pared by 7 bases and J by 6 bases, with 12 bases of the junction left unmatched. The CDR3 is made up of 15 amino acids. DNA for the CDR3: TGTGCCAGCATGGGACAGGGTTTACAGAAGCATGGCTACACCTTC. This gives the protein CASMGQGLQKHGYTF.

This chain links TRBV30 with TRBJ1-1; 8 positions match TRBD1. V lost 4 bases to trimming and J lost 5 bases; unmatched junction nucleotides: 15. CDR3 length: 16 amino acids. The germline CDR1 and CDR2 sequences are GTSNPN and SVGIG (reference sequence). The CDR3 DNA follows: TGTGCCTGGAAGTTCCCGGATCGCCAGGGGGCAACTGAAGCTTTCTTT. This gives the protein CAWKFPDRQGATEAFF.

Of note for this clone: The junction does not match germline at one end; this may be a read error. The sample contains more than one DNA sequence encoding this CDR3. The rearrangement uses TRBV19 and TRBJ1-5, with D maybe TRBD1 (6 bases). Looked up from germline, CDR1 is LNHDA and CDR2 is SQIVND (reference sequence). The CDR3 covers 14 residues. The CDR3 protein is CASNPRDKNQPQHF. In DNA, the CDR3 is TGTGCCAGTAACCCCAGGGACAAGAATCAGCCCCAGCACTTT.

V gene TRBV7-2 combines with J gene TRBJ2-3, with TRBD2 identical over 11 bases. The CDR3 is 17 residues long. Trimming removed 5 bases from V and 4 bases from J; junction bases left unmatched: 11. Germline V lookup: CDR1 SGHTA, CDR2 FQGNSA. This CDR3 reads CASSLQTSGVSADTQYF. The CDR3 DNA reads as TGTGCCAGCAGCCTCCAGACTAGCGGGGTCTCGGCAGATACGCAGTATTTT.

Only one count was recorded for this clone. The CDR3 loop reads CAWSVGMNTEAFF. In nucleotides, the CDR3 is TGTGCCTGGAGTGTTGGGATGAACACTGAAGCTTTCTTT. This chain joins TRBV30 and TRBJ1-1, with D uncertain. The CDR3 runs to 13 residues. V was clipped by 0 bases and J by 0 bases, with 5 bases between them. Per the germline V gene, CDR1 is GTSNPN and CDR2 is SVGIG (reference sequence).

The gene calls are TRBV13 and TRBJ2-1; D is unresolved. The germline CDR1 and CDR2 sequences are PRHDT and FYEKMQ (reference sequence). The ends were cut back, 5 bases at V and 6 bases at J, with 14 bases in the middle. The CDR3 has 14 residues. CDR3 sequence: CASSPIVARNEQFF. For the CDR3, the DNA is TGTGCCAGCAGCCCCATTGTAGCTCGCAATGAGCAGTTCTTC. Complete variable domain (other parts from reference TRBV13 and TRBJ2-1): AAGVIQSPRHLIKEKRETATLKCYPIPRHDTVYWYQQGPGQDPQFLISFYEKMQSDKGSIPDRFSAQQFSDYHSELNMSSLELGDSALYFCASSPIVARNEQFFGPGTRLTVL.